These 21 T cell receptor beta chains came from one sample sequenced in a study of shared clonotypes between healthy human individuals. The repertoire was sequenced with immunoSEQ multiplex PCR; TCRdb's copy has only in-frame clones and lacks some. This sample has about 690,000 clones; about 90% occur once, and the top ten carry 30% to 40%. Sequencing input: memory CD8+ T cells from PBMCs. Regarding subset: CD45RO+ cells pooled with CCR7-negative TemRA cells. The receptor source for this set is a man aged 18 to 29 in good health. Some clones in this sample may be carry-over from other donors' samples.

The chain combines TRBV7-9 with TRBJ1-4; 7 positions match TRBD1. Per germline, CDR1 SEHNR and CDR2 FQNEAQ (reference sequence). CDR3 length equals 17 residues. V shed 0 bases, J shed 0 bases, and the junction held 4 bases outside the gene matches. CDR3 nucleotide sequence: TGTGCCAGCAGCTTAGCGTGGACAGGAACAACTAATGAAAAACTGTTTTTT. Translating it yields CASSLAWTGTTNEKLFF.

The rearrangement joins TRBV7-2 to TRBJ2-1; maybe TRBD2 (7 bases). Germline V gene sequence: CDR1 SGHTA, CDR2 FQGNSA. This CDR3 spans 16 amino acids. Trimming removed 1 base from V and 2 bases from J, with 12 bases in between. DNA of the CDR3: TGTGCCAGCAGCTTAGGAGGGGGACTAACCTACAATGAGCAGTTCTTC. Translated: CASSLGGGLTYNEQFF. Combining the CDR3 with reference TRBV7-2 and TRBJ2-1 gives the whole variable domain GAGVSQSPSNKVTEKGKDVELRCDPISGHTALYWYRQSLGQGLEFLIYFQGNSAPDKSGLPSDRFSAERTGGSVSTLTIQRTQQEDSAVYLCASSLGGGLTYNEQFFGPGTRLTVL.

V usage is TRBV9 and J usage is TRBJ2-2; D is uncertain. V was clipped by 0 bases and J by 6 bases, with 3 bases between them. The CDR3 is 12 residues long. CDR1 and CDR2 from the germline V gene are SGDLS and YYNGEE. DNA for the CDR3: TGTGCCAGCAGCGTAGCGGCCGGGGAGCTGTTTTTT. Amino acid sequence: CASSVAAGELFF.

V is TRBV9 and J is TRBJ2-4; D ambiguous. This CDR3 comprises 15 residues. V lost 0 bases to trimming and J lost 6 bases, with 13 bases between them. CDR1 is SGDLS and CDR2 is YYNGEE in the germline V gene. CDR3 amino acids: CASSVVGSPGNIQYF. In DNA, the CDR3 is TGTGCCAGCAGCGTAGTTGGTAGCCCCGGAAACATTCAGTACTTC.

The CDR3 DNA is TGTGCCAGCAGCTTGGCCGGACAGGGGAGGAAAGAGCAGTACTTC. Translating it yields CASSLAGQGRKEQYF. This rearrangement joins TRBV5-6 to TRBJ2-7; 9 bases are a match to TRBD1. Germline V gene sequence: CDR1 SGHDT, CDR2 YYEEEE. Trimming at V came to 0 bases and at J to 7 bases, leaving 8 bases not matched to a gene. This CDR3 has 15 residues.

The chain combines TRBV5-8 with TRBJ2-1, with 10 nucleotides matching TRBD2. Germline CDR1 reads SGHTS; CDR2 reads YDEGEE. The V and J ends lost 3 bases and 5 bases, in that order; junction bases with no gene match: 8. The CDR3 extends over 16 amino acids. The CDR3: CASSYQPGLAHNEQFF. DNA for the CDR3: TGTGCCAGCAGCTACCAACCGGGACTAGCGCACAATGAGCAGTTCTTC. Based on the CDR3 plus reference TRBV5-8 and TRBJ2-1, the full variable domain is EAGVTQSPTHLIKTRGQQATLRCSPISGHTSVYWYQQALGLGLQFLLWYDEGEERNRGNFPPRFSGRQFPNYSSELNVNALELEDSALYLCASSYQPGLAHNEQFFGPGTRLTVL.

This chain uses TRBV7-6 with TRBJ2-2; maybe TRBD2 (5 bases). The CDR3 covers 14 residues. Germline V lookup: CDR1 SGHVS, CDR2 FNYEAQ. Trimming pared 2 bases from V and 6 bases from J, leaving 10 bases between. The CDR3 sequence is CASSLIEGAGELFF. CDR3 nucleotide sequence: TGTGCCAGCAGCTTAATTGAGGGTGCCGGGGAGCTGTTTTTT.

The chain is built from TRBV10-1 and TRBJ2-7; possibly TRBD1 for D (6 bases). CDR3 length: 13 residues. Between the trimmed V and J ends, which lost 2 bases and 5 bases, there was a span of 10 bases. The germline CDR1 and CDR2 sequences are WNHNN and SYGVQD (reference sequence). DNA for the CDR3: TGCGCCAGCAGTGAGGGCAGGGGAGACGAGCAGTACTTC. Protein product: CASSEGRGDEQYF.

The chain combines TRBV14 with TRBJ2-3; a weak D match, TRBD2 (5 bases). Trimming removed 3 bases from V and 2 bases from J, with 12 bases in between. Germline-derived CDR1 and CDR2 are SGHDN and FVKESK. The length of the CDR3 is 15 residues. Here the CDR3 DNA reads TGTGCCAGCAGCCACGCTAGCAGTTTCACAGATACGCAGTATTTT. Its protein is CASSHASSFTDTQYF.

The chain uses TRBV9 and TRBJ2-5, with TRBD2 matching over 7 bases. Trimming cost V 3 bases and J 2 bases; bases outside gene matches: 7. This CDR3 comprises 15 residues. Per germline, CDR1 SGDLS and CDR2 YYNGEE. The CDR3 region has the DNA TGTGCCAGCAGCGCGGGGAGGGTTGGGCAAGAGACCCAGTACTTC. The encoded protein is CASSAGRVGQETQYF.

As concerns this clone: The identical CDR3 is also encoded by other nucleotide sequences in the sample. The chain recombines TRBV9 with TRBJ2-7, with 11 bases that match TRBD1. Germline V gives CDR1 SGDLS, CDR2 YYNGEE. V trimming: 2 bases; J trimming: 0 bases; junction bases outside the gene matches: 1. The length of the CDR3 is 15 residues. The CDR3 nucleotides read TGTGCCAGCAGCGTGGGGACAGGGGGCTCCTACGAGCAGTACTTC. Translating it yields CASSVGTGGSYEQYF.

The V gene is TRBV25-1, the J gene TRBJ2-3; D unresolved. CDR1 and CDR2 from the germline V gene are MGHDK and SYGVNS. The V gene lost 0 bases and the J gene lost 10 bases, with 11 bases spanning the gap. The CDR3 length is 13 residues. CDR3: CASSEYRAIPQYF. The CDR3 nucleotides read TGTGCCAGCAGTGAATATAGGGCAATTCCGCAGTATTTT.

This chain joins TRBV10-3 and TRBJ1-2, with D maybe TRBD1 (6 bases). The CDR3 is 13 residues long. Looked up from germline, CDR1 is ENHRY and CDR2 is SYGVKD. Trimming shortened V by 3 bases and J by 4 bases, and 9 bases separated the two germline ends. CDR3 in DNA: TGTGCCATCAGTGAAGGACAGCCCTATGGCTACACCTTC. Amino acids: CAISEGQPYGYTF.

This clone was counted only a few times. This rearrangement joins TRBV28 to TRBJ1-5; tentative D call: TRBD1 (5 bases). Germline CDR1 MDHEN, CDR2 SYDVKM. This CDR3 is 13 amino acids long. V gave up 6 bases and J gave up 4 bases, with 10 bases separating them. The CDR3 spells CASSTGPNQPQHF. In DNA form, the CDR3 reads TGTGCCAGCAGCACGGGACCTAATCAGCCCCAGCATTTT.

V usage is TRBV7-9 and J usage is TRBJ1-1; D remains ambiguous. Trimming removed 3 bases from V and 8 bases from J, with 7 bases in between. Looked up from germline, CDR1 is SEHNR and CDR2 is FQNEAQ (reference sequence). The CDR3 consists of 11 residues. The CDR3 spells CASSFPREAFF. The CDR3 DNA sequence: TGTGCCAGCAGCTTTCCCAGGGAAGCTTTCTTT.

This chain links TRBV5-1 with TRBJ2-5, with D possibly being TRBD1 (7 bases). This CDR3 region has 18 residues. Germline V lookup: CDR1 SGHRS, CDR2 YFSETQ. Trimming left V 4 bases short and J 4 bases short, with 26 bases between. CDR3 nucleotide sequence: TGCGCCAGCAGCCGGAGGGACAGCCGGCTAGGTTTACGAGAGACCCAGTACTTC. This encodes CASSRRDSRLGLRETQYF.

The J gene is TRBJ2-5, the V gene TRBV14; a weak D match, TRBD1 (6 bases). Trimming pared 6 bases from V and 1 base from J, leaving 9 bases between. The germline gives CDR1 SGHDN, CDR2 FVKESK. CDR3 length: 13 residues. CDR3 sequence reads: CASRKTGQETQYF. CDR3 DNA: TGTGCCAGCAGAAAGACAGGCCAAGAGACCCAGTACTTC.

CDR3 in amino acids: CAISGGGMNTEAFF. CDR3 nucleotides: TGTGCCATCAGTGGGGGGGGAATGAACACTGAAGCTTTCTTT. The V and J genes are TRBV10-3 and TRBJ1-1; D perhaps matches TRBD1 (5 bases). CDR3 length equals 14 residues. V was trimmed by 4 bases and J by 0 bases, leaving 9 bases between them. Germline V gene sequence: CDR1 ENHRY, CDR2 SYGVKD.

The table lists this clone with a count of one. This could be a read error, since a much larger clone is one nucleotide away. Different DNA sequences within this sample yield the same CDR3. The rearrangement joins TRBV28 to TRBJ1-5; D not resolved. The germline gives CDR1 MDHEN, CDR2 SYDVKM. Trimming removed 2 bases at V and 2 bases at J, with 1 base between. CDR3 length: 12 amino acids. The CDR3: CASSLGNQPQHF. The CDR3 DNA reads as TGTGCCAGCAGTTTAGGCAATCAGCCCCAGCATTTT.

CDR3 coding DNA: TGCAGCGCCCAATTTACAGGCCCGGGTGGCTACACCTTC. As protein: CSAQFTGPGGYTF. This chain uses TRBV29-1 with TRBJ1-2; TRBD1 might be the D (5 bases). Germline assignment: CDR1 SQVTM and CDR2 ANQGSEA. V lost 7 bases and J 7 bases, leaving 19 bases between the germline ends. CDR3 length: 13 residues.

This clone appeared a few times. The rearrangement links TRBV9 to TRBJ2-2; D may be TRBD1 (5 bases). Per the germline V gene, CDR1 is SGDLS and CDR2 is YYNGEE. V lost 4 bases and J lost 7, with 11 bases in between. The CDR3 is 13 amino acids. CDR3 region: CASSQWGDGELFF. The CDR3 DNA is TGTGCCAGCAGCCAATGGGGCGACGGGGAGCTGTTTTTT.